This TCR beta chain was obtained from a study of tumor and adjacent non-tumor tissue in lung cancer. Whole-study context: Aged about 31 to 80 years, patients included 10 men and 4 to 6 women with stage I to III disease.

RNA was extracted from bulk tissue without any cell sorting. Donors were chemotherapy-naive, newly diagnosed lung cancer surgical patients in China, August–late 2014. This clonotype was counted at least ten times. Its antigen is currently unknown. Three rounds of nested PCR, following a modified ARM-PCR protocol, produced the TCRbeta library. TCRdb itself ran the multiplex PCR reads through MiXCR, one entry per CDR3 protein. The sample has around 120,000 distinct CDR3 sequences; about 66% are singletons. CDR3 length: 14 residues. Trimming stripped 2 bases from V and 6 bases from J, with 12 bases between. The germline V gene encodes CDR1 SGHAT and CDR2 FQNNGV. The study's findings and limits: In normal lung, the top 100 clones were significantly more dominant than in tumor.

The V call is TRBV11-2, the J call TRBJ2-3; D gene uncertain. Material: lung tumor tissue. The receptor comes from a man aged 25-40 years with non-small cell lung cancer. CDR3 residues: CASSLNPVGDTQYF. DNA of the CDR3: TGTGCCAGCAGCTTAAATCCGGTGGGGGATACGCAGTATTTT.